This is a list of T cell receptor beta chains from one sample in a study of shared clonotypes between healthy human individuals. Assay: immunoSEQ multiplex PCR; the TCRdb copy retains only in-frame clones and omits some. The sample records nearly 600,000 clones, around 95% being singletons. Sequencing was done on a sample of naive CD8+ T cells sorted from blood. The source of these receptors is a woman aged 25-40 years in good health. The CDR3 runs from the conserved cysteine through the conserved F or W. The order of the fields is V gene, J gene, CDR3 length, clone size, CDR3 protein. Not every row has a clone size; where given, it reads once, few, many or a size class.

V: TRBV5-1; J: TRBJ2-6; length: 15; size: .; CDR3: CASSLWVSGANVLTF
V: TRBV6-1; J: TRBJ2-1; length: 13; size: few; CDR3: CASSESSYNEQFF
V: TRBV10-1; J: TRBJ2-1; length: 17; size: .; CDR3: CASSDELAGVEGNEQFF
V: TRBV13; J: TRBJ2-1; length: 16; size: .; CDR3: CASSGELAGGPDEQFF
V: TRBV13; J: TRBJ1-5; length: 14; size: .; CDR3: CASSFGRVGQPQHF
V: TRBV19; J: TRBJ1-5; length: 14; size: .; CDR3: CASRQGVGNQPQHF
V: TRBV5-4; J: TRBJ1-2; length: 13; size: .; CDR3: CASSLGRGDGYTF
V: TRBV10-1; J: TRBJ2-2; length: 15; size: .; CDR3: CASSEVRGSAGELFF
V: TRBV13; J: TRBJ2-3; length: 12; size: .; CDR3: CASSLVRDTQYF
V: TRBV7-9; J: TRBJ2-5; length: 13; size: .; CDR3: CASSEDGVETQYF
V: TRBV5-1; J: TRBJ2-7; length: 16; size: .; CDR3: CASKPDIAGVRNEQYF
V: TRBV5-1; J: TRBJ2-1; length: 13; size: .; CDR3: CASSLGGRGEQFF
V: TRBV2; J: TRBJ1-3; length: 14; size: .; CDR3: CASRDPFSGNTIYF
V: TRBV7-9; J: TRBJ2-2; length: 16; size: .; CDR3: CASSPGQGASTGELFF
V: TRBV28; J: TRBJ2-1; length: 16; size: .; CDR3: CASSYGTQSMGNEQFF
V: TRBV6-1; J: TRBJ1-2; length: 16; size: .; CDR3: CASSDPDRGLPYGYTF
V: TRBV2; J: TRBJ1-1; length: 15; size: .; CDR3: CASTEGGFMNTEAFF
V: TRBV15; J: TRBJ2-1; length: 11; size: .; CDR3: CATSSDNEQFF
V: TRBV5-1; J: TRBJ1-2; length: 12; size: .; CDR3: CASSLGGESGTF
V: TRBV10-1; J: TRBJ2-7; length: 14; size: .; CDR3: CASSGERTFYEQYF
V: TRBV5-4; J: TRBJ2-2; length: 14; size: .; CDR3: CASSPIQSAGELFF
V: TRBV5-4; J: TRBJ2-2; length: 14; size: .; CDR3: CASSLTSGTGELFF
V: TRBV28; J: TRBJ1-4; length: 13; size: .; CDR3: CASHETGNEKLFF
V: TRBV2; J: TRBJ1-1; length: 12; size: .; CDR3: CASSNTNTEAFF
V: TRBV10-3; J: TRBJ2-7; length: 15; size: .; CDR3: CAISALAGERNEQYF
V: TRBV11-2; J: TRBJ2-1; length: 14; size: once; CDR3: CASTPSGNYNEQFF
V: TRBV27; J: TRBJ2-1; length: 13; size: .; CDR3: CASSFSSVNEQFF
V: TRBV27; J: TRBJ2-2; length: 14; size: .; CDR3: CASSSPLGTGELFF
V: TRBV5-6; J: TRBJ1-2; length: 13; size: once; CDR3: CASSLVPSYGYTF
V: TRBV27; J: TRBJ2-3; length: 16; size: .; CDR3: CASRTSGSSDTDTQYF
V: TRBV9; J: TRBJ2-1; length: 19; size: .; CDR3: CASSAPPGQGAISYNEQFF
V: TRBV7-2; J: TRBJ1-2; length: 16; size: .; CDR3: CASSLTPPATNYGYTF
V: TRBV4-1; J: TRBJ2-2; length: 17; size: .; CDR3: CASSQIISRVDTGELFF
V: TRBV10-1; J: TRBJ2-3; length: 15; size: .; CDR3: CASSESSSGMATQYF
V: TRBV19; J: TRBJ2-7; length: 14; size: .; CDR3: CASSWDRDSYEQYF